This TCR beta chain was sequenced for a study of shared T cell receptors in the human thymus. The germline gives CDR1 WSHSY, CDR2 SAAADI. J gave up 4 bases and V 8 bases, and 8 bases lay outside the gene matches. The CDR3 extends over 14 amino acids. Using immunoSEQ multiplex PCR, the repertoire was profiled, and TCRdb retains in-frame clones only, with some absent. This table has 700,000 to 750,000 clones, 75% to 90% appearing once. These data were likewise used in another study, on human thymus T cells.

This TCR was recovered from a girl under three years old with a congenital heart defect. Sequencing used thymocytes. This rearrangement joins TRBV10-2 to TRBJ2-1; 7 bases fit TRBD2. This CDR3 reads CASGRGWSYNEQFF. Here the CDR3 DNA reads TGCGCCAGCGGGAGGGGCTGGTCTTACAATGAGCAGTTCTTC.